These T cell receptor beta chains were read from a single sample in a study of human T cells and chemical hapten exposure. TCRdb processed the RACE reads anew with MiXCR; each CDR3 protein has one entry. Of tens of thousands of distinct CDR3 sequences listed, roughly 11% are singletons. The sequences come from whole blood, collected in connection with sensitization to the hapten diphenylcyclopropenone (DPC). Source of these receptors: a man between 18 and 29 years old with alopecia areata. Some clones in this sample may be carry-over from other donors' samples. The CDR3 runs from the conserved cysteine through the conserved F or W. The order of the fields is J gene, clone size, D gene, CDR3 length, V gene, CDR3 protein, CDR3 DNA. A D gene is named only where the DNA matches it firmly. Clone size is not always given. Where it is, it says once, few, many or a class for expanded clones.

>TRBJ1-5|many|TRBD1|15|TRBV28
CASSPRDRRNQPQHF
TGTGCCAGCAGCCCCAGGGACAGACGCAATCAGCCCCAGCATTTT
>TRBJ1-1|NA|NA|13|TRBV29-1
CSAGHYLNTEAFF
TGCAGCGCGGGACACTATCTGAACACTGAAGCTTTCTTT
>TRBJ1-2|many|NA|14|TRBV7-3
CASSPSGDNYGYTF
TGTGCCAGCAGCCCCTCCGGGGATAACTATGGCTACACCTTC
>TRBJ2-3|few|NA|16|TRBV20-1
CSANGPQIGSTDTQYF
TGCAGTGCCAACGGCCCCCAGATAGGGAGCACAGATACGCAGTATTTT
>TRBJ2-1|few|NA|15|TRBV6-6
CASSPQGTPYNEQFF
TGTGCCAGCAGTCCCCAGGGGACCCCCTACAATGAGCAGTTCTTC
>TRBJ2-5|many|NA|13|TRBV5-5
CASSPVVEETQYF
TGTGCCAGCAGCCCCGTGGTTGAAGAGACCCAGTACTTC
>TRBJ2-7|few|NA|13|TRBV29-1
CSVEIATSYEQYF
TGCAGCGTTGAAATAGCCACTTCCTACGAGCAGTACTTC
>TRBJ2-7|NA|TRBD1|16|TRBV4-1
CASSQVSTGGVYEQYF
TGCGCCAGCAGCCAAGTTAGCACAGGGGGTGTCTACGAGCAGTACTTC
>TRBJ1-1|many|TRBD1|15|TRBV7-8
CASSSAGTGHSEAFF
TGTGCCAGCAGCTCGGCCGGGACAGGGCATTCTGAAGCTTTCTTT
>TRBJ1-1|few|NA|18|TRBV18
CASSPYRDPLVRSTEAFF
TGTGCCAGCTCACCGTACCGGGACCCCTTGGTTAGGTCCACTGAAGCTTTCTTT
>TRBJ2-5|many|NA|12|TRBV6-6
CASSGGRETQYF
TGTGCCAGCAGTGGGGGCCGGGAGACCCAGTACTTC
>TRBJ1-5|few|TRBD1|12|TRBV7-2
CASSLEGAGTHF
TGTGCCAGCAGCTTAGAGGGGGCAGGGACGCATTTT
>TRBJ2-1|few|TRBD1|14|TRBV7-6
CASSLPDRDNEQFF
TGTGCCAGCAGCTTACCTGACAGGGACAATGAGCAGTTCTTC
>TRBJ2-4|few|TRBD1|15|TRBV28
CASSLGTGAKNIQYF
TGTGCCAGCAGTTTAGGGACAGGGGCCAAAAACATTCAGTACTTC
>TRBJ1-1|NA|TRBD1|15|TRBV29-1
CSVYPRTGGNTEAFF
TGCAGCGTCTACCCTCGGACAGGGGGCAACACTGAAGCTTTCTTT
>TRBJ2-7|many|NA|14|TRBV6-5
CASSYSSGAYEQYF
TGTGCCAGCAGTTACTCCAGTGGAGCCTACGAGCAGTACTTC
>TRBJ2-7|many|NA|12|TRBV10-2
CASTRGSYEQYF
TGCGCCAGCACTAGAGGTTCTTACGAGCAGTACTTC
>TRBJ2-2|few|NA|18|TRBV11-3
CASSLDRRTEANTGELFF
TGTGCCAGCAGCTTAGATCGGCGGACAGAGGCGAACACCGGGGAGCTGTTTTTT
>TRBJ1-1|few|NA|15|TRBV11-2
CASSLIEGVTVEAFF
TGTGCCAGCAGCTTAATAGAGGGGGTAACAGTTGAAGCTTTCTTT
>TRBJ1-2|many|NA|13|TRBV6-2/TRBV6-3
CASSYGITHGYTF
TGTGCCAGCAGTTACGGAATAACGCATGGCTACACCTTC
>TRBJ2-5|few|NA|15|TRBV7-2
CASSLSGLRGETQYF
TGTGCCAGCAGCTTATCAGGGCTTAGGGGGGAGACCCAGTACTTC
>TRBJ1-5|NA|NA|14|TRBV28
CASRTEQGNQPQHF
TGTGCCAGCAGAACCGAGCAGGGTAACCAGCCCCAGCATTTT
>TRBJ2-2|NA|NA|12|TRBV5-4
CASGRNTGELFF
TGTGCCAGCGGAAGGAACACCGGGGAGCTGTTTTTT
>TRBJ2-5|many|NA|15|TRBV7-9
CASSLALWKQETQYF
TGTGCCAGCAGCTTAGCGCTTTGGAAGCAAGAGACCCAGTACTTC